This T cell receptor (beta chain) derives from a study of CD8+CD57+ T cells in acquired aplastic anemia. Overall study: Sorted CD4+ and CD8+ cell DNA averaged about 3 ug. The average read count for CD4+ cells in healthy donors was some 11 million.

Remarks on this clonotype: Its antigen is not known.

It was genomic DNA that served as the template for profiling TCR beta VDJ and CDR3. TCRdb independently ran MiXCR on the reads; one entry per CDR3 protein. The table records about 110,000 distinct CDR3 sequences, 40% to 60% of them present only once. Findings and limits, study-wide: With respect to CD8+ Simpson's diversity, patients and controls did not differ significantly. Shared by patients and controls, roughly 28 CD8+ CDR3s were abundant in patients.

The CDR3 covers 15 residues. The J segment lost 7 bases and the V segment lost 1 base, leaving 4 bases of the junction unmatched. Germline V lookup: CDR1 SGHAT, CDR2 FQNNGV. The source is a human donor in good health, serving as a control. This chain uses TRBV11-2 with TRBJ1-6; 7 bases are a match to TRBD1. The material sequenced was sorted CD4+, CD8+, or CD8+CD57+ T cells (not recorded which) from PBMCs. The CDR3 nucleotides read TGTGCCAGCAGCTTAGTCGACAGGGCCAATTCACCCCTCCACTTT. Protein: CASSLVDRANSPLHF.